This T cell receptor beta chain was sequenced in a study of Ad26.COV2.S vaccination and SARS-CoV-2 variants. Treatment described: some 19 received Ad26.COV2.S at low or high dose, single or two shots; roughly five received placebo; per-sample allocation not given. At day 63 after the first vaccine or placebo injection, samples were drawn. Clones were sequenced by immunoSEQ multiplex PCR, and TCRdb holds only the in-frame ones, with some missing. The repertoire holds over 300,000 clones, with 80% to 90% as singletons. This clonotype was sampled from a person aged 18-65 years who received the Ad26.COV2.S COVID-19 vaccine or a placebo. Sequenced here: peripheral blood, sampled in a trial of Ad26.COV2.S vaccine versus placebo.

CDR3 coding DNA: TGTGCCAGCAGGGGCCCCAGCTCCGGTGGGACCCAGTACTTC. Residues: CASRGPSSGGTQYF. The V and J genes are TRBV27 and TRBJ2-5, with no clear D. Germline lookup yields CDR1 MNHEY and CDR2 SMNVEV (reference sequence). This CDR3 contains 14 residues. Trimming stripped 6 bases from V and 7 bases from J, with 18 bases between.